The clone carrying this TCR beta chain was picked up a small number of times. Its antigen is not identified. This sample was taken from a study of cytomegalovirus exposure and HLA in healthy donors. Broader study findings: The authors enumerated under 200 TCR beta chains as linked to cytomegalovirus. Later analysis identified a missense DCLRE1C variant that was linked to TCR beta V- and J-gene trimming.

Primers included in the PCR were 60 Vbeta and 13 Jbeta primers. Repertoires were generated with immunoSEQ multiplex PCR, while TCRdb's copy carries only in-frame clones and drops some. The repertoire holds over 150,000 clones, 65% to 80% seen once, with 4.5% to 5.5% in the top ten. CDR3 length equals 11 residues. In germline, CDR1 is DFQATT, CDR2 SNEGSKA (reference sequence). V was shortened by 5 bases and J by 6 bases, with 10 bases between the two germline ends. This TCR came from a young man in good health and CMV-seropositive. The chain combines TRBV20-1 with TRBJ1-2; D remains ambiguous. The specimen sequenced was PBMCs. CDR3 coding DNA: TGCAGTGCTCGACCTCAGGATGGCTACACCTTC. Translating gives CSARPQDGYTF.